Listed here are 9 T cell receptor beta chains from one sample, sequenced in a study of T cells after yellow fever vaccination. Via MiXCR, TCRdb re-called the 5' RACE reads, giving one row per CDR3 protein. The repertoire holds approximately 510,000 distinct CDR3 sequences, 20% to 25% seen once, with around 17% in the top ten. This sample comprised PBMCs, obtained about 21 days after the first yellow fever vaccination. Receptors originate from a man in his late teens or twenties who received the YFV17D yellow fever vaccine.

This sequence joins TRBV14 and TRBJ2-7, with 7 bases aligning to TRBD1. V was clipped by 5 bases and J by 0 bases; unmatched bases: 1. Germline CDR1 is SGHDN and CDR2 is FVKESK. CDR3 length equals 13 residues. The CDR3 DNA reads as TGTGCCAGCAGCTACAGGGGCTCCTACGAGCAGTACTTC. Translating it yields CASSYRGSYEQYF.

V gene TRBV6-5 combines with J gene TRBJ2-7; 10 bases map to TRBD2. Germline V lookup: CDR1 MNHEY, CDR2 SVGAGI. This CDR3 spans 15 amino acids. V dropped 0 bases and J dropped 6; count of bases not matched to a gene: 5. The DNA for the CDR3 is TGTGCCAGCAGTTACTCGCCTAGCGGGGGAAGCGAGCAGTACGTC. This codes for CASSYSPSGGSEQYV.

The chain is built from TRBV5-1 and TRBJ1-2, with a tentative D call TRBD1 (5 bases). The V gene's germline CDR1 is SGHRS and CDR2 YFSETQ. The CDR3 consists of 18 residues. Trimming removed 0 bases from V and 6 bases from J, with 24 bases in between. The CDR3 region has the DNA TGCGCCAGCAGCTTGGCCGTTAAAGGGGACTATCAAAGCGATGGCTACACCTTC. Translated, it gives CASSLAVKGDYQSDGYTF.

J is TRBJ2-3 and V is TRBV7-9, with D possibly TRBD2 on 5 matching bases. Germline loops: CDR1 SEHNR, CDR2 FQNEAQ (reference sequence). The CDR3 loop spans 16 amino acids. The V and J ends lost 5 bases and 3 bases respectively, with 18 bases between them. The CDR3 here is CASSPPGLSFTDTQYF. CDR3 DNA: TGTGCCAGCAGCCCCCCCGGACTTTCCTTTACAGATACGCAGTATTTT.

This clonotype has just a few counts. The chain is built from TRBV10-3 and TRBJ2-2, with D perhaps matching TRBD1 (6 bases). The CDR3 spans 14 residues. Trimming left V 9 bases short and J 6 bases short, with 17 bases between. CDR1 and CDR2 from the germline V gene are ENHRY and SYGVKD. DNA for the CDR3: TGTGCCATAGAAGAGAGAACAGGGTCCGGGGAGCTGTTTTTT. Protein product: CAIEERTGSGELFF.

This sequence joins TRBV9 and TRBJ2-5; D gene uncertain. The CDR3 runs 15 residues. CDR1 SGDLS and CDR2 YYNGEE come from the germline V gene. V lost 3 bases, J lost 1 base, and 13 bases lay in between. DNA for the CDR3: TGTGCCAGCAGCGGACCGGACGGTACCCAAGAGACCCAGTACTTC. This codes for CASSGPDGTQETQYF.

The chain has TRBV27 and TRBJ2-2; 8 positions agree with TRBD1. With 5 bases clipped from V and 7 bases from J, the junction kept 12 bases outside the gene matches. The CDR3 has 16 residues. CDR1 is MNHEY and CDR2 is SMNVEV in the germline V gene (reference sequence). CDR3 sequence (DNA): TGTGCCAGCAGTCTCAGCGCCCTGACAGGGGACGGGGAGCTGTTTTTT. As protein: CASSLSALTGDGELFF.

This clonotype was detected a few times. J is TRBJ2-3 and V is TRBV6-1; 12 bases are a match to TRBD2. V shed 8 bases and J 0 bases; nucleotides not matched to a gene: 3. CDR3 size: 15 residues. Germline V lookup: CDR1 MNHNS, CDR2 SASEGT. The CDR3 spells CASWTSGASTDTQYF. Here the CDR3 DNA reads TGTGCCAGCTGGACTAGCGGGGCCAGCACAGATACGCAGTATTTT.

This chain links TRBV11-2 with TRBJ1-4; D perhaps matches TRBD1 (6 bases). Trimming shortened V by 0 bases and J by 8 bases, and 10 bases separated the two germline ends. This CDR3 is 14 amino acids long. Per the germline V gene, CDR1 is SGHAT and CDR2 is FQNNGV. The chain's CDR3 is CASSLEGAEEKLFF. Written as DNA, the CDR3 is TGTGCCAGCAGCTTAGAGGGGGCGGAGGAAAAACTGTTTTTT. The complete variable domain, with remaining parts taken from reference TRBV11-2 and TRBJ1-4, reads EAGVAQSPRYKIIEKRQSVAFWCNPISGHATLYWYQQILGQGPKLLIQFQNNGVVDDSQLPKDRFSAERLKGVDSTLKIQPAKLEDSAVYLCASSLEGAEEKLFFGSGTQLSVL.